One sample yielded the 26 T cell receptor beta chains listed below, sequenced in a study of cytomegalovirus exposure and HLA in healthy donors. Primers included in the PCR were 60 Vbeta and 13 Jbeta primers. Profiled with immunoSEQ multiplex PCR; TCRdb holds only in-frame clones, not every one. Among around 130,000 clones listed, about 82% were seen once. Input material: PBMCs. The receptors were sampled from a boy aged 5 to 17 in good health and CMV-seronegative.

The chain links TRBV29-1 to TRBJ1-2; D unclear. Germline V lookup: CDR1 SQVTM, CDR2 ANQGSEA. V gave up 6 bases and J gave up 2 bases, with 10 bases separating them. This CDR3 region has 12 residues. The DNA of the CDR3 is TGCAGCGTGCCAGGCTCCAACTATGGCTACACCTTC. Translating it yields CSVPGSNYGYTF.

This clone was seen only once. The J gene is TRBJ2-3, the V gene TRBV4-3, with a possible D match to TRBD2 (6 bases). The CDR3 is 17 residues long. The germline V gene encodes CDR1 LGHNA and CDR2 YSLEER. The V and J ends lost 3 bases and 0 bases respectively, with 16 bases between them. The CDR3 sequence: CASSQARGGISTDTQYF. In nucleotides, the CDR3 is TGCGCCAGCAGCCAGGCCCGAGGCGGGATTAGCACAGATACGCAGTATTTT.

CDR3 bases: TGTGCCAGCAGCTTCTACCAGGGAGGGTCGGACATTCAGTACTTC. Protein sequence: CASSFYQGGSDIQYF. The V and J genes are TRBV5-6 and TRBJ2-4; 7 nucleotides align to TRBD2. The trim removed 2 bases at V and 8 bases at J, leaving 10 bases unmatched. Germline V gene lookup returns CDR1 SGHDT and CDR2 YYEEEE. The CDR3 consists of 15 residues.

The chain recombines TRBV4-1 with TRBJ2-1; no firm D call. CDR1 MGHRA and CDR2 YSYEKL come from the germline V gene. V gave up 1 base and J gave up 0 bases, with 16 bases separating them. The CDR3 has 18 amino acids. DNA of the CDR3: TGCGCCAGCAGCCAAGGTTTAATGAGAATGAGCTCCTACAATGAGCAGTTCTTC. Translating it yields CASSQGLMRMSSYNEQFF.

This chain links TRBV5-1 with TRBJ2-7; 14 bases are a match to TRBD2. The CDR3 runs 17 residues. From germline, CDR1 is SGHRS and CDR2 YFSETQ. J lost 4 bases, V lost 7 bases, and 13 bases had no gene match. DNA for the CDR3: TGCGCCAGCCGGGCAGGGACTAGCGGGAGCATAGGTTACGAGCAGTACTTC. Amino acids: CASRAGTSGSIGYEQYF.

On this clone itself: No conserved phenylalanine or tryptophan is present at the end of the CDR3, so a read error is the likely explanation. No DNA is shown, since the ends of the CDR3 on it are uncertain; the CDR3 is the one TCRdb lists. The rearrangement links TRBV6-5 to TRBJ2-7; the table names TRBD1, a call not compared with the DNA. With termini counted, the CDR3 has 12 amino acids. CDR1 MNHEY and CDR2 SVGAGI come from the germline V gene. CDR3 in amino acids: CASTLSGKDGPG.

The rearrangement joins TRBV30 to TRBJ2-5, with D possibly matching TRBD2 (6 bases). The germline V and J ends were trimmed by 2 bases and 4 bases, with 14 bases remaining between them. CDR1 is GTSNPN, CDR2 SVGIG, per germline (reference sequence). CDR3 length equals 14 residues. CDR3 DNA: TGTGCCTGGAGTAAGACTAGTCTAGGAGAGACCCAGTACTTC. Amino acid sequence: CAWSKTSLGETQYF. The full variable domain, its missing parts supplied by reference TRBV30 and TRBJ2-5, is SQTIHQWPATLVQPVGSPLSLECTVEGTSNPNLYWYRQAAGRGLQLLFYSVGIGQISSEVPQNLSASRPQDRQFILSSKKLLLSDSGFYLCAWSKTSLGETQYFGPGTRLLVL.

V is TRBV9 and J is TRBJ2-5; D possibly corresponds to TRBD1 (6 bases). Germline values: CDR1 SGDLS, CDR2 YYNGEE. This CDR3 is built from 15 residues. The V end lost 0 bases, the J end lost 2 bases, and 11 bases lay between the germline ends. The CDR3 DNA reads TGTGCCAGCAGCGTAGGTGGGGGACATCAAGAGACCCAGTACTTC. Protein sequence: CASSVGGGHQETQYF.

This chain joins TRBV5-1 and TRBJ2-7; 9 bases align to TRBD1. This CDR3 has 14 amino acids. Germline V gene sequence: CDR1 SGHRS, CDR2 YFSETQ. Trimming took 4 bases from V and 2 from J; bases not matched to a gene: 4. The CDR3 DNA is TGCGCCAGCAGCCCGGGACAGGGAGCCTACGAGCAGTACTTC. Its translation is CASSPGQGAYEQYF.

The rearrangement uses TRBV7-6 and TRBJ2-3; tentatively, D is TRBD2 (5 bases). V lost 1 base and J 4 bases, leaving 12 bases between the germline ends. The CDR3 has 15 residues. The germline gives CDR1 SGHVS, CDR2 FNYEAQ. CDR3 protein: CASSLVRGWSDTQYF. The CDR3 DNA reads as TGTGCCAGCAGCTTAGTTCGAGGGTGGTCAGATACGCAGTATTTT.

A word on this clone: The junction and the germline gene differ at one end; a read error may be behind it. The chain is built from TRBV30 and TRBJ1-2, with a tentative D call TRBD1 (5 bases). Germline CDR1 and CDR2: GTSNPN and SVGIG (reference sequence). This CDR3 has 15 residues. CDR3 in amino acids: CAWSVRQTGDYGYPF. CDR3 in DNA: TGTGCCTGGAGTGTAAGGCAGACCGGGGACTATGGCTACCCCTTC.

The rearrangement links TRBV4-2 to TRBJ2-3, with D perhaps matching TRBD2 (5 bases). The CDR3 spans 15 residues. CDR1 and CDR2 (germline): LGHNA, YNFKEQ. Trimming left V 1 base short and J 4 bases short, with 12 bases between. In nucleotides, the CDR3 is TGTGCCAGCAGCCAAGTTTCGGGGAAAGCAGATACGCAGTATTTT. Amino acids: CASSQVSGKADTQYF.

The rearrangement links TRBV4-1 to TRBJ2-1, with a possible D match to TRBD2 (6 bases). Trimming removed 0 bases at V and 5 bases at J, with 14 bases between. Germline values: CDR1 MGHRA, CDR2 YSYEKL. This CDR3 comprises 16 residues. CDR3 nucleotides: TGCGCCAGCAGCCAAGATTCGGGCCTAGCGCACAATGAGCAGTTCTTC. Translation: CASSQDSGLAHNEQFF.

This clone was picked up one time. The CDR3 nucleotides read TGTGCCAGCAGCTCGTGGCGGGAGAACATTCAGTACTTC. As protein: CASSSWRENIQYF. The chain combines TRBV5-6 with TRBJ2-4; TRBD2 agrees at 7 bases. The CDR3 is made up of 13 amino acids. Germline V CDR1 and CDR2: SGHDT, YYEEEE. V shed 3 bases, J shed 7 bases, and the junction held 4 bases outside the gene matches.

The J gene is TRBJ1-5, the V gene TRBV27; no clear D. Deletions cut 3 bases from V and 3 bases from J, with 3 bases between. Germline CDR1 MNHEY, CDR2 SMNVEV (reference sequence). The CDR3 consists of 12 residues. CDR3 sequence: CASSFINQPQHF. CDR3 sequence (DNA): TGTGCCAGCAGTTTTATCAATCAGCCCCAGCATTTT.

This chain uses TRBV4-1 with TRBJ2-1, with 13 nucleotides matching TRBD2. The trim removed 2 bases at V and 7 bases at J, leaving 11 bases unmatched. The CDR3 extends over 18 amino acids. Germline V gene lookup returns CDR1 MGHRA and CDR2 YSYEKL. The CDR3 region has the DNA TGCGCCAGCAGCCAATTAGGGCAAGGACTAGCGGGAGTAAATGAGCAGTTCTTC. Protein sequence: CASSQLGQGLAGVNEQFF.

The chain employs TRBV11-3 and TRBJ2-3, with TRBD2 matching over 15 bases. J lost 3 bases, V lost 7 bases, and 5 bases had no gene match. There are 16 residues in the CDR3. From germline, CDR1 is SGHNT and CDR2 YENEEA. The CDR3 DNA follows: TGTGCCAGCACCCCCGGGACTAGCGGGAGGACAGATACGCAGTATTTT. Translating it yields CASTPGTSGRTDTQYF.

The genes are TRBV7-2 and TRBJ2-1; no firm D call. CDR3 length: 15 amino acids. Per the germline V gene, CDR1 is SGHTA and CDR2 is FQGNSA. With 4 bases removed from V and 0 bases from J, the gap between germline ends came to 10 bases. CDR3 loop: CASSSTKSSYNEQFF. CDR3 in DNA: TGTGCCAGCAGCTCCACCAAGAGCTCCTACAATGAGCAGTTCTTC.

The V gene is TRBV15, the J gene TRBJ1-5, with D possibly TRBD1 on 6 matching bases. This CDR3 contains 18 residues. CDR1 and CDR2 (germline): LNHNV, YYDKDF (reference sequence). The V gene lost 8 bases and the J gene lost 2 bases, with 25 bases spanning the gap. In nucleotides, the CDR3 is TGTGCCACCTCAACCGGGACACCCATCAGAGGAGGCAATCAGCCCCAGCATTTT. This sequence encodes CATSTGTPIRGGNQPQHF.

The chain employs TRBV30 and TRBJ2-2; perhaps TRBD1 as D (6 bases). Germline V gives CDR1 GTSNPN, CDR2 SVGIG (reference sequence). This CDR3 contains 14 residues. The ends were cut back, 4 bases at V and 0 bases at J, with 9 bases in the middle. CDR3 residues: CAWTGTTNTGELFF. CDR3 nucleotides: TGTGCCTGGACCGGGACAACGAACACCGGGGAGCTGTTTTTT.

The J gene is TRBJ2-3, the V gene TRBV4-1, with 9 bases aligning to TRBD2. Germline V gives CDR1 MGHRA, CDR2 YSYEKL. This CDR3 comprises 19 residues. V lost 1 base and J lost 4; bases outside the gene matches: 15. The DNA of the CDR3 is TGCGCCAGCAGCCAAGGACATGACCTAGCGGGATTGGGCGCAGATACGCAGTATTTT. Its protein product is CASSQGHDLAGLGADTQYF.

This chain joins TRBV2 and TRBJ2-3, with TRBD1 identical over 10 bases. Germline CDR1 is SNHLY and CDR2 is FYNNEI. Germline trimming cut 6 bases from V and 4 bases from J; bases unmatched to any gene: 7. The CDR3 has 15 amino acids. CDR3 nucleotides: TGTGCCAGCAGCTCAAGGGACAGGGGCCCAGATACGCAGTATTTT. Translated: CASSSRDRGPDTQYF.

V is TRBV4-1 and J is TRBJ1-5; possibly TRBD1 for D (5 bases). CDR1 MGHRA and CDR2 YSYEKL come from the germline V gene. The germline V and J ends were trimmed by 1 base and 1 base, with 14 bases remaining between them. CDR3 length equals 17 residues. The CDR3: CASSQAGLGLSNQPQHF. For the CDR3, the DNA is TGCGCCAGCAGCCAAGCAGGGCTCGGGCTGAGCAATCAGCCCCAGCATTTT.

For the CDR3, the DNA is TGCGCCAGCAGCACCCGGGACAGACAATCTAACTATGGCTACACCTTC. Protein product: CASSTRDRQSNYGYTF. The chain uses TRBV5-1 and TRBJ1-2; 7 bases match TRBD1. Germline-derived CDR1 and CDR2 are SGHRS and YFSETQ. After removal of 4 bases from V and 0 bases from J, the junction contained 9 bases not matched to a gene. The CDR3 spans 16 residues.

The chain is built from TRBV30 and TRBJ1-1, with TRBD1 matching over 11 bases. With 2 bases clipped from V and 4 bases from J, the junction kept 3 bases outside the gene matches. CDR1 is GTSNPN and CDR2 is SVGIG in the germline V gene (reference sequence). The CDR3 extends over 14 amino acids. The DNA of the CDR3 is TGTGCCTGGAGTACCGGACAGGGGGCCACTGAAGCTTTCTTT. It yields the protein CAWSTGQGATEAFF. Complete variable domain (other parts from reference TRBV30 and TRBJ1-1): SQTIHQWPATLVQPVGSPLSLECTVEGTSNPNLYWYRQAAGRGLQLLFYSVGIGQISSEVPQNLSASRPQDRQFILSSKKLLLSDSGFYLCAWSTGQGATEAFFGQGTRLTVV.

The V and J genes are TRBV10-3 and TRBJ2-7; 7 bases agree with TRBD1. This CDR3 region has 14 residues. The V gene's germline CDR1 is ENHRY and CDR2 SYGVKD. With 7 bases clipped from V and 1 base from J, the junction kept 7 bases outside the gene matches. As DNA, the CDR3 is TGTGCCATCAAGGGGGCAGGGCGGTCCTACGAGCAGTACTTC. As protein: CAIKGAGRSYEQYF.